A single sample gave rise to the 4 T cell receptor beta chains below, sequenced in a study of beta chain bispecific antibodies for T cell cancers. Whole-study findings and limits: Normal T cells contributed less of the targeted TRBV signal than the leukemia cells did.

These receptors have no known antigen. TCRdb reprocessed the 5' RACE reads via MiXCR and lists one record per CDR3 protein. The sample carries about 9,000 distinct CDR3 sequences, roughly 2.4% recorded once. T cells were expanded from blood mononuclear cells for around three days with anti-CD3 OKT3 or CD3/CD28 beads. The source was T cells from a healthy donor cultured with Jurkat leukemia cells, collected from a culture containing an anti-CD19 bispecific antibody. Receptors were obtained from a human donor in good health. Some clones in this sample may be carry-over from other donors' samples.

This clonotype was detected many times. This chain joins TRBV20-1 and TRBJ2-7, with 11 bases aligning to TRBD1. The V segment lost 3 bases and the J segment 3 bases; nucleotides outside the gene matches: 4. CDR1 and CDR2 (germline): DFQATT, SNEGSKA (reference sequence). The CDR3 totals 14 residues. CDR3 DNA: TGCAGTGCTAGTCTGGACAGGGGGCTCTACGAGCAGTACTTC. It translates to CSASLDRGLYEQYF.

This clonotype was found many times. The genes are TRBV5-1 and TRBJ2-7; D gene uncertain. This CDR3 has 18 residues. From germline, CDR1 is SGHRS and CDR2 YFSETQ. V lost 0 bases, J lost 0 bases, and 19 bases lay in between. The CDR3 here is CASSLEGSQWASSYEQYF. CDR3 coding DNA: TGCGCCAGCAGCTTGGAGGGTAGCCAGTGGGCCTCCTCCTACGAGCAGTACTTC.

This clonotype was seen ten or more times. No DNA is shown, since the ends of the CDR3 on it are uncertain; the CDR3 is the one TCRdb lists. The chain joins TRBV12-3 or TRBV12-4 to TRBJ2-5; TRBD1 is taken as the D call from the table, unchecked against the DNA. The length of the CDR3 is 13 amino acids, counting both ends. CDR3 protein: CASILGTEETQYF.

This clonotype was counted between two and nine times. V is TRBV2 and J is TRBJ1-1; D is uncertain. V was trimmed by 3 bases and J by 0 bases, leaving 2 bases between them. Germline V gives CDR1 SNHLY, CDR2 FYNNEI. This CDR3 comprises 12 residues. CDR3 residues: CASSDVNTEAFF. Written as DNA, the CDR3 is TGTGCCAGCAGTGATGTGAACACTGAAGCTTTCTTT.